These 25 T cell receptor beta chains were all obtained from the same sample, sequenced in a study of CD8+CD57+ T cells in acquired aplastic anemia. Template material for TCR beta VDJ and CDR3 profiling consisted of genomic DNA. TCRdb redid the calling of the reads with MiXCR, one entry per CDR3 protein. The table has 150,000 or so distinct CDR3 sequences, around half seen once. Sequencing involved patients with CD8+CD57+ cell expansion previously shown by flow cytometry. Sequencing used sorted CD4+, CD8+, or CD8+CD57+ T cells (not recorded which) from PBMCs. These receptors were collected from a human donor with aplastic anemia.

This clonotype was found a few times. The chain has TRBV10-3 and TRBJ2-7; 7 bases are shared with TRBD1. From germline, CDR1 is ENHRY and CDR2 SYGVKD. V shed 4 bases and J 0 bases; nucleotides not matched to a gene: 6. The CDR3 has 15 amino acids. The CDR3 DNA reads TGTGCCATCAGTGCCGGACAGGTGAGCTCCTACGAGCAGTACTTC. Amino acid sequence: CAISAGQVSSYEQYF.

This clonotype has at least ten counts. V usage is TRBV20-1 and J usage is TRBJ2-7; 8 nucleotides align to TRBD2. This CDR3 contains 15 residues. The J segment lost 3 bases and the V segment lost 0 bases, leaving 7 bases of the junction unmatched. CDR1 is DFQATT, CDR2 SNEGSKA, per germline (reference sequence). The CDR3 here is CSARDPGTSFYEQYF. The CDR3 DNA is TGCAGTGCTAGAGATCCCGGGACTAGTTTCTACGAGCAGTACTTC.

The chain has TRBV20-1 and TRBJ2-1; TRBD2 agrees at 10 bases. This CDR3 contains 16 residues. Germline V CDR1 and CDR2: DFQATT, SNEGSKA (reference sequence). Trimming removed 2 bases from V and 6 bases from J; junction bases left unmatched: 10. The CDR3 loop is CSARSLGTSDFNEQFF. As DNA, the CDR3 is TGCAGTGCTAGATCCCTTGGGACTAGCGATTTCAATGAGCAGTTCTTC.

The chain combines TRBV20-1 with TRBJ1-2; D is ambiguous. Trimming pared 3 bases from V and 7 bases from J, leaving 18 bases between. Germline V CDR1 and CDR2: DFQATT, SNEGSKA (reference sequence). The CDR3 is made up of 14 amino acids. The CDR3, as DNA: TGCAGTGCTAGTCGGGAGGGATTGCTCGGTGGCTACACCTTC. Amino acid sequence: CSASREGLLGGYTF.

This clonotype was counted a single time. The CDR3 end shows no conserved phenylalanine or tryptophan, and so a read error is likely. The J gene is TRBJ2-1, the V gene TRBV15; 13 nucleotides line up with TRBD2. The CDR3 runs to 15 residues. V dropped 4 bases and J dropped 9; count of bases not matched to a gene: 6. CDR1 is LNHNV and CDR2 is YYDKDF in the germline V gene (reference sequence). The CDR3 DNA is TGTGCCACCAGCACCGGGACTAGCGGGGTGGCTGAGCAGTTCCTC. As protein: CATSTGTSGVAEQFL.

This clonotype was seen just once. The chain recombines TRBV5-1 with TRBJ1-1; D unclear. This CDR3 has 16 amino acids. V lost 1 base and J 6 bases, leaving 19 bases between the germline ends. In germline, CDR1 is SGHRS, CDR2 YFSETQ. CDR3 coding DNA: TGCGCCAGCAGCTTGCCCCCGGCAGGACCGACGCCTGAAGCTTTCTTT. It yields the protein CASSLPPAGPTPEAFF.

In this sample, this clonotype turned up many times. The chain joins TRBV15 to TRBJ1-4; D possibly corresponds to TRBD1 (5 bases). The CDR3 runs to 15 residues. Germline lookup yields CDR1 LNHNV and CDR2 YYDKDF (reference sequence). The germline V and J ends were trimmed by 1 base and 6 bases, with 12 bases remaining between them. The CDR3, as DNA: TGTGCCACCAGCAGAGCGACGTTGGGGGATGAAAAACTGTTTTTT. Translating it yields CATSRATLGDEKLFF.

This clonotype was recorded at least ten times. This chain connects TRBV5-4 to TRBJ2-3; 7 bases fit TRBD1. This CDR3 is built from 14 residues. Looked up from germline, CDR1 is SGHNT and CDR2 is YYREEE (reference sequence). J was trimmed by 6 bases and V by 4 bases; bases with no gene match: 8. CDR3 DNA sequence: TGTGCCAGCAGCGGCTCAGGGGGTGAGGATACGCAGTATTTT. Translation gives CASSGSGGEDTQYF.

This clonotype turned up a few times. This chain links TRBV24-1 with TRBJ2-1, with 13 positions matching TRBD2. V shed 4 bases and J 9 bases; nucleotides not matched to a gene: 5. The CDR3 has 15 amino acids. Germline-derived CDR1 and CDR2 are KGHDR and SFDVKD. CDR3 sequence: CATSDLGLAGTEQFF. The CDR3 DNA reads TGTGCCACCAGTGACCTGGGACTAGCGGGAACTGAGCAGTTCTTC.

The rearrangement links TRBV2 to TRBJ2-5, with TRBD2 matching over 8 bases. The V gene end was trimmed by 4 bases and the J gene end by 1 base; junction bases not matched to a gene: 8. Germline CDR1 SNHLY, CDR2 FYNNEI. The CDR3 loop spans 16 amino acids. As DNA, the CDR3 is TGTGCCAGCAGTGCGGCAACTAGCGGAATCCAAGAGACCCAGTACTTC. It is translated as CASSAATSGIQETQYF. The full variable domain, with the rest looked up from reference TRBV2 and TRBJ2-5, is EPEVTQTPSHQVTQMGQEVILRCVPISNHLYFYWYRQILGQKVEFLVSFYNNEISEKSEIFDDQFSVERPDGSNFTLKIRSTKLEDSAMYFCASSAATSGIQETQYFGPGTRLLVL.

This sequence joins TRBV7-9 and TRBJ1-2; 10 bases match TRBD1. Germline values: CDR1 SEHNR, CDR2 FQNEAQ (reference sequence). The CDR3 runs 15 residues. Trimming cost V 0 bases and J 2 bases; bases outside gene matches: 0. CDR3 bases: TGTGCCAGCAGCTTAGCGGGACAGGGGAACTATGGCTACACCTTC. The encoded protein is CASSLAGQGNYGYTF.

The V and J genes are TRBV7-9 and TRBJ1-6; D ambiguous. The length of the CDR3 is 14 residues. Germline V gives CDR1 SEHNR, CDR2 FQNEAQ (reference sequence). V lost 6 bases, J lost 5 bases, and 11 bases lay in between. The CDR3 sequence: CASRAEGNNSPLHF. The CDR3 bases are TGTGCCAGCAGGGCGGAAGGGAATAATTCACCCCTCCACTTT.

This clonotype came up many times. The CDR3 loop reads CSASETGQGSYGYTF. The CDR3 region has the DNA TGCAGTGCTAGCGAAACGGGACAGGGTAGCTATGGCTACACCTTC. The chain combines TRBV20-1 with TRBJ1-2; 9 bases are shared with TRBD1. The CDR3 length is 15 residues. Trimming cost V 3 bases and J 4 bases; bases outside gene matches: 9. Germline-derived CDR1 and CDR2 are DFQATT and SNEGSKA (reference sequence).

The CDR3 DNA is TGTGCCAGCAGCTACCGGGACGAGGCCTACAATGAGCAGTTCTTC. Translating it yields CASSYRDEAYNEQFF. The V and J genes are TRBV11-2 and TRBJ2-1; the D gene could be TRBD1 or TRBD2 (5 bases each). This CDR3 has 15 residues. Per the germline V gene, CDR1 is SGHAT and CDR2 is FQNNGV. V lost 4 bases and J 2 bases, leaving 12 bases between the germline ends.

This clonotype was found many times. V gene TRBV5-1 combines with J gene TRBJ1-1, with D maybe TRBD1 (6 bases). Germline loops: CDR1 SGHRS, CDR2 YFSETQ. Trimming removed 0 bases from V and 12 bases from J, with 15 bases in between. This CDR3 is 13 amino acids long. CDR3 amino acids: CASSLGGGEEPFF. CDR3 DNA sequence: TGCGCCAGCAGCTTGGGCGGGGGCGAAGAACCTTTCTTT.

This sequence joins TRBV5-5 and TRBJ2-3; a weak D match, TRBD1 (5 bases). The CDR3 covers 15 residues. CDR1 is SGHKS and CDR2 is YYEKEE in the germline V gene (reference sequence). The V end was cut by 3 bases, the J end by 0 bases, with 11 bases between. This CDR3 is CASSSRQGSTDTQYF. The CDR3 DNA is TGTGCCAGCAGCTCCCGCCAGGGAAGCACAGATACGCAGTATTTT.

CDR3: CASNPGQNTDTQYF. CDR3 nucleotide sequence: TGTGCCAGCAACCCGGGACAGAACACAGATACGCAGTATTTT. The chain has TRBV19 and TRBJ2-3; 7 bases are shared with TRBD1. From germline, CDR1 is LNHDA and CDR2 SQIVND (reference sequence). CDR3 size: 14 residues. Unmatched junction bases numbered 8, after V lost 9 bases and J lost 2 bases.

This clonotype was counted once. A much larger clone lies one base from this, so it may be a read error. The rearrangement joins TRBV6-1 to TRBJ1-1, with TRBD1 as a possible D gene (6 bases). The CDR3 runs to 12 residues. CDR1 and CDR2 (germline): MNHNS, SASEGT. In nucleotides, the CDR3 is TGTGCCGGCAGCCGACAGGCCTCTGAAGCTTTCTTT. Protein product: CAGSRQASEAFF.

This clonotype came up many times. DNA of the CDR3: TGTGCCAGCAGCGTAGAAGGGGTAGGGTGGAATGAGCAGTTCTTC. It codes for CASSVEGVGWNEQFF. The chain is built from TRBV9 and TRBJ2-1; D perhaps matches TRBD1 (5 bases). V lost 0 bases to trimming and J lost 7 bases, with 14 bases between them. Germline lookup yields CDR1 SGDLS and CDR2 YYNGEE. This CDR3 has 15 amino acids.

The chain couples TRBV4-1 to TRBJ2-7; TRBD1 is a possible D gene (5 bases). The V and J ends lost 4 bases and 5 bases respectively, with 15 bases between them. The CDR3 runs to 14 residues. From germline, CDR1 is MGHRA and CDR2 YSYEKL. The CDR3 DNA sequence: TGCGCCAGCAGCCCCAAGACCGACAGCCACGAGCAGTACTTC. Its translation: CASSPKTDSHEQYF.

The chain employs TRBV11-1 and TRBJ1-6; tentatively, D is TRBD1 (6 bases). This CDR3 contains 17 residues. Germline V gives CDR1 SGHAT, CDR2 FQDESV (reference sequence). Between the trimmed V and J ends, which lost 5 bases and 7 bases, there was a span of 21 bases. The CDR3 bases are TGTGCCAGCAGCCGTAGTAGCCCCAGGCAGGGGAATTCACCCCTCCACTTT. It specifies CASSRSSPRQGNSPLHF. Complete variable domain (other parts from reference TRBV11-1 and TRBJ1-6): EAEVAQSPRYKITEKSQAVAFWCDPISGHATLYWYRQILGQGPELLVQFQDESVVDDSQLPKDRFSAERLKGVDSTLKIQPAELGDSAMYLCASSRSSPRQGNSPLHFGNGTRLTVT.

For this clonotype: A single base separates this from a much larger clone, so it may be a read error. The CDR3 sequence: CASGSPRHNEQFF. In DNA form, the CDR3 reads TGTGCTAGTGGTTCCCCGCGACACAATGAGCAGTTCTTC. The rearrangement uses TRBV12-5 and TRBJ2-1; D is undetermined. Trimming cost V 4 bases and J 5 bases, with 9 bases left between them. CDR1 and CDR2 (germline): LGHNT, FRNRAP. The CDR3 consists of 13 residues.

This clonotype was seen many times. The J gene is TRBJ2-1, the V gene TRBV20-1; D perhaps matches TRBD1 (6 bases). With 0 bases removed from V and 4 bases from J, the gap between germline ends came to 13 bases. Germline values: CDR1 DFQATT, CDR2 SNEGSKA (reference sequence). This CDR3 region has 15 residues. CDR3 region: CSARDRTVSYNEQFF. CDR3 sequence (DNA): TGCAGTGCTAGAGATAGGACAGTCTCTTACAATGAGCAGTTCTTC.

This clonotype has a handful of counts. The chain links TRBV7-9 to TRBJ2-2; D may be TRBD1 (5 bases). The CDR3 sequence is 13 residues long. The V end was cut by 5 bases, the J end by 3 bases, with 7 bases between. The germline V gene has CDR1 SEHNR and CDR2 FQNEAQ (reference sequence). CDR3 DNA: TGTGCCAGCAGCCCCAGGGACACCGGGGAGCTGTTTTTT. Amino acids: CASSPRDTGELFF.

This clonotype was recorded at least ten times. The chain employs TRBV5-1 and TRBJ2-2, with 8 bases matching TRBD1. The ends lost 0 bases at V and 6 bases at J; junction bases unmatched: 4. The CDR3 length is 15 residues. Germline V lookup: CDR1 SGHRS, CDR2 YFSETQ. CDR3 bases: TGCGCCAGCAGCTTGGGGACAGGGTTATCCGGGGAGCTGTTTTTT. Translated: CASSLGTGLSGELFF.